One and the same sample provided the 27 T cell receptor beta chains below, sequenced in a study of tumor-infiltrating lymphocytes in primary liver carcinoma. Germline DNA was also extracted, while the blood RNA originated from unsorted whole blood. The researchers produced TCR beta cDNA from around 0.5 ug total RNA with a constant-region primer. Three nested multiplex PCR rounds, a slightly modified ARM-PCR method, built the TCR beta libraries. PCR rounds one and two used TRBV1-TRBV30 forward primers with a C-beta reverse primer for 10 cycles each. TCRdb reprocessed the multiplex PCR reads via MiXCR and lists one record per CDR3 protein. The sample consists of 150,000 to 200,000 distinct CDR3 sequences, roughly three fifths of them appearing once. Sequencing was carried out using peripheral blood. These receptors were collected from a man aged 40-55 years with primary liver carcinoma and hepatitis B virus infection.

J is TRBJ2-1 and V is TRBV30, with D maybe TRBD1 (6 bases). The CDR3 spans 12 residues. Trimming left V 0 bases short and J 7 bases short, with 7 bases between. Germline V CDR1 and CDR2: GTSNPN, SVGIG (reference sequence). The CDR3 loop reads CAWSVQGNEQFF. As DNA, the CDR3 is TGTGCCTGGAGTGTACAGGGTAATGAGCAGTTCTTC.

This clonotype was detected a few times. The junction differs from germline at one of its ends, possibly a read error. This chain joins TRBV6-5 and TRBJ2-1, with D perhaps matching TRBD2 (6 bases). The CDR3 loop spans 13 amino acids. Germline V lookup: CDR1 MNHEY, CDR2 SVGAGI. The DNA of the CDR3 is TGTGTCAGCCGCGCGGGACCCTACAATGAGCAGTTCTTC. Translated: CVSRAGPYNEQFF.

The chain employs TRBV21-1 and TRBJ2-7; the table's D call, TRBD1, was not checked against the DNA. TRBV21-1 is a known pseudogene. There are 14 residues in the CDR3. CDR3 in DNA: TGTGCCAGCAGCAAAGGGGGCTTCCCCTACGAGCAGTACTTC. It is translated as CASSKGGFPYEQYF.

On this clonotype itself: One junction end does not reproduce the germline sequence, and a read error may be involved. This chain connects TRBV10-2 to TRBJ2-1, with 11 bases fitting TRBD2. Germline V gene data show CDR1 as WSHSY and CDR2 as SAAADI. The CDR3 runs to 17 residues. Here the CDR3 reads CASRTGTSGPRVYEQLF. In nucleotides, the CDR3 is TGCGCCAGCAGAACCGGGACTAGCGGTCCGAGGGTATATGAGCAGTTGTTC.

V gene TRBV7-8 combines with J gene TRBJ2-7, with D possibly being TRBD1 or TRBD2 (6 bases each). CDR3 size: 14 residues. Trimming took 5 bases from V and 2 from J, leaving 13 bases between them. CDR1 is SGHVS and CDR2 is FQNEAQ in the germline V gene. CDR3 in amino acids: CASSIGGSAYEQYF. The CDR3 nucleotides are TGTGCCAGCAGCATCGGGGGCTCAGCCTACGAGCAGTACTTC.

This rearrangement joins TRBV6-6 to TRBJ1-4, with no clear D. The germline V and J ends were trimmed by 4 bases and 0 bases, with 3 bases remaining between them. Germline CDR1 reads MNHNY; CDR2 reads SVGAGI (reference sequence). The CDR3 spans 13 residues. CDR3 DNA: TGTGCCAGCAGTTGCCCAACTAATGAAAAACTGTTTTTT. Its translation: CASSCPTNEKLFF.

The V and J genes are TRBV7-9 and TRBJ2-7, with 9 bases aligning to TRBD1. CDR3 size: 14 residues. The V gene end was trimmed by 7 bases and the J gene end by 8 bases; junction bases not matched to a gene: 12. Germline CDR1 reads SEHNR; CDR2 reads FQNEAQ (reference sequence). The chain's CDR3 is CASNLGQGGYKQYF. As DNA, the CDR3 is TGTGCCAGCAACTTGGGACAGGGTGGTTACAAGCAGTACTTC.

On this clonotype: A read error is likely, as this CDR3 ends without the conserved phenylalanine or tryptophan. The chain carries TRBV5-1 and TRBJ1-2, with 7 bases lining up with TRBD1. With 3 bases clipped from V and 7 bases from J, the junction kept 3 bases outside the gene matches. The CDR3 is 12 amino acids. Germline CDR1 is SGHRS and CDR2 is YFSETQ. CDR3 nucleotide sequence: TGCGCCAGCAGCTCGCCAGGGGGTGGCTACACCTTA. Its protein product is CASSSPGGGYTL.

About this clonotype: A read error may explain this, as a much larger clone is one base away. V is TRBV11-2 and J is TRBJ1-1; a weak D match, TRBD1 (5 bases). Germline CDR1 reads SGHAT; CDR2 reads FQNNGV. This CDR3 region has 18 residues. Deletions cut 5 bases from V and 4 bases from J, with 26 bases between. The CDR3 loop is CASSPIGGYDLWGTEAFF. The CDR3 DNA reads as TGTGCCAGCAGCCCAATTGGGGGATATGACCTTTGGGGCACTGAAGCTTTCTTT.

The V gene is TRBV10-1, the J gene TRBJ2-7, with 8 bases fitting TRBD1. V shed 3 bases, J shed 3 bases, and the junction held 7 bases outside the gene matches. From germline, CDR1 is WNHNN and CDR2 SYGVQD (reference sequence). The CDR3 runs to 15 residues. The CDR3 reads CASSDLGTGHYEQYF. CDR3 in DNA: TGCGCCAGCAGTGACCTCGGGACAGGCCACTACGAGCAGTACTTC.

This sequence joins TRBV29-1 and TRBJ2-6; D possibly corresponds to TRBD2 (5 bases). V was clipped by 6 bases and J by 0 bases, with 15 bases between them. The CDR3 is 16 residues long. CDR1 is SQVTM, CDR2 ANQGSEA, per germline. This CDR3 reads CSVYGGSSSGANVLTF. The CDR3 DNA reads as TGCAGCGTCTACGGCGGGTCCTCCTCTGGGGCCAACGTCCTGACTTTC.

The CDR3 bases are TGTGCCAGCTCTAGCGGGAGGGCCCCCAGGGAGCTGTTTTTT. Protein product: CASSSGRAPRELFF. The chain joins TRBV7-8 to TRBJ2-2, with 12 bases identical to TRBD2. CDR1 is SGHVS and CDR2 is FQNEAQ in the germline V gene. This CDR3 has 14 residues. V was clipped by 8 bases and J by 9 bases; unmatched bases: 7.

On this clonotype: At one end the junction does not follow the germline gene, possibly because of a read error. CDR3 in amino acids: CAIGEEQYNEQFF. The CDR3 DNA follows: TGTGCCATCGGTGAGGAACAGTACAATGAGCAGTTCTTC. The V gene is TRBV10-3, the J gene TRBJ2-1; no firm D call. There are 13 residues in the CDR3. Per the germline V gene, CDR1 is ENHRY and CDR2 is SYGVKD.

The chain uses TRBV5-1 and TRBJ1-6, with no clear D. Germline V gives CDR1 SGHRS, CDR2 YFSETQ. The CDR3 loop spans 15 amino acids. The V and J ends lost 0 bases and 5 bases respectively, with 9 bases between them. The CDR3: CASSLGPEDNSPLHF. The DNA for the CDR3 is TGCGCCAGCAGCTTGGGCCCAGAGGATAATTCACCCCTCCACTTT.

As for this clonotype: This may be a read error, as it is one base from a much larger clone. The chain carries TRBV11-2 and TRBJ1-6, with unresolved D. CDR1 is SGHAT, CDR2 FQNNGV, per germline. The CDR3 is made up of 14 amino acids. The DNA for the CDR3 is TGTGCCAGCAGCTTAGCCACAGCGAATTTACCCCTCCACTTT. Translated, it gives CASSLATANLPLHF.

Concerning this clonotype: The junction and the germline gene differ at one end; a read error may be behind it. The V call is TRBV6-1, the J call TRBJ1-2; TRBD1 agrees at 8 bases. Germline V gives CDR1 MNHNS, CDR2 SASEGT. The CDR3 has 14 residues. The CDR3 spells CATPMTGVDYGYTF. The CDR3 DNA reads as TGCGCCACTCCCATGACAGGGGTGGACTATGGCTACACCTTC.

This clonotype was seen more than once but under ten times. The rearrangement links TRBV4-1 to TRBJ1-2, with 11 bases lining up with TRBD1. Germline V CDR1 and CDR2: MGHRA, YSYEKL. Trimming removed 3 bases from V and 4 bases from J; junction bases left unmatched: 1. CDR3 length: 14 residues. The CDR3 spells CASSHGTGGYGYTF. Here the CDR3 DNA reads TGCGCCAGCAGCCACGGGACAGGGGGCTATGGCTACACCTTC.

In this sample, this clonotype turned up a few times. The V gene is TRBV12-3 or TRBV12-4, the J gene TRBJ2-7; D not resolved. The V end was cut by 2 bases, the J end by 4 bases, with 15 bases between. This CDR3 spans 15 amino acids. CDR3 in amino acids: CASSLLGTSPYEQYF. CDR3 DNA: TGTGCCAGCAGTTTACTCGGCACTTCTCCATACGAGCAGTACTTC.

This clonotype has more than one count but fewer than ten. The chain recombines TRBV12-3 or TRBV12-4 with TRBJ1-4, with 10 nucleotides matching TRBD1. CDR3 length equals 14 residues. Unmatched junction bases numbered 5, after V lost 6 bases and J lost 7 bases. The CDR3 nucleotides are TGTGCCAGCAGCCGACAGGGGGCGAGTGAAAAACTGTTTTTT. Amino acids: CASSRQGASEKLFF.

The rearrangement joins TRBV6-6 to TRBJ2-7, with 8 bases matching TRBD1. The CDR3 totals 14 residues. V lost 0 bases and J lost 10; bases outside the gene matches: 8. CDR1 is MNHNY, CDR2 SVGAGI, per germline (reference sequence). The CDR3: CASSYSQGAPPQYF. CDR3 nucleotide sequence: TGTGCCAGCAGTTACTCCCAGGGGGCGCCCCCCCAGTACTTC.

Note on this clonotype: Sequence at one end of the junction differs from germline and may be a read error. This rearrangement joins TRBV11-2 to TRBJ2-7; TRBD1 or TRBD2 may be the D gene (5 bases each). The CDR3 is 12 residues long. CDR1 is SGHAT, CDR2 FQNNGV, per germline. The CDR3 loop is CASSFCRGEHYF. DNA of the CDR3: TGTGCCAGCAGTTTTTGTAGGGGAGAGCACTACTTC. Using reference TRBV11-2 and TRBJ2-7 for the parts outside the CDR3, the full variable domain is EAGVAQSPRYKIIEKRQSVAFWCNPISGHATLYWYQQILGQGPKLLIQFQNNGVVDDSQLPKDRFSAERLKGVDSTLKIQPAKLEDSAVYLCASSFCRGEHYFGPGTRLTVT.

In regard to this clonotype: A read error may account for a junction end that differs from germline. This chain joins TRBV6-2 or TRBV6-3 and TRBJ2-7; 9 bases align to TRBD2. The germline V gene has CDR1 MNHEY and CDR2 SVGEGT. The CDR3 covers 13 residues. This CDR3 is CASRPDSGGRANF. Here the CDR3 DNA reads TGTGCCAGCAGGCCCGATAGCGGGGGTCGAGCGAACTTC.

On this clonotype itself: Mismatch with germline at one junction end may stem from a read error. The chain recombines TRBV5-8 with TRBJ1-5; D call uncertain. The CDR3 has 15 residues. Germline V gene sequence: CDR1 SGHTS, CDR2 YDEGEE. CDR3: CTSRPSLGSNQPQHF. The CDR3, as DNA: TGTACCAGCAGACCAAGTTTGGGGAGCAATCAGCCCCAGCATTTT.

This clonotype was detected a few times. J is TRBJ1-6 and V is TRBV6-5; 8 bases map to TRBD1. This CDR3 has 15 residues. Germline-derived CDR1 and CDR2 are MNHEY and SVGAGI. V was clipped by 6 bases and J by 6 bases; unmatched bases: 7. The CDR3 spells CASRGQGGRNSPLHF. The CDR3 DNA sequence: TGTGCCAGCAGAGGACAGGGCGGGCGTAATTCACCCCTCCACTTT.

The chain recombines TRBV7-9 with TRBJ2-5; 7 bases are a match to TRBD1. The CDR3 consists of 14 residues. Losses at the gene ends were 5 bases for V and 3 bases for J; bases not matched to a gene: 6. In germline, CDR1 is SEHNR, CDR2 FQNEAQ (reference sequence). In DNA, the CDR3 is TGTGCCAGCAGCGATTACAGGGGCGAAGAGACCCAGTACTTC. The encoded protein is CASSDYRGEETQYF.

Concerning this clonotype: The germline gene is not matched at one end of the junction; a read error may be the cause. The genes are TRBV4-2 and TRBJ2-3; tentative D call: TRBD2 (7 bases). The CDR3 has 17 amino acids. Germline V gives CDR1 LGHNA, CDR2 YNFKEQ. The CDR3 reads CPSSQGPGGGGTDTQYF. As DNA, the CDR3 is TGTCCCAGCAGCCAAGGACCCGGAGGGGGGGGCACAGATACGCAGTATTTT.

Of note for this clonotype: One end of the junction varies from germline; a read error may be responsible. CDR3 DNA: TGTGCCAGCAGCTTTGTGAACGACGGATACAATGAACAGTTCTTC. Its translation is CASSFVNDGYNEQFF. This chain links TRBV11-2 with TRBJ2-1; D remains unclear. The length of the CDR3 is 15 residues. In germline, CDR1 is SGHAT, CDR2 FQNNGV.